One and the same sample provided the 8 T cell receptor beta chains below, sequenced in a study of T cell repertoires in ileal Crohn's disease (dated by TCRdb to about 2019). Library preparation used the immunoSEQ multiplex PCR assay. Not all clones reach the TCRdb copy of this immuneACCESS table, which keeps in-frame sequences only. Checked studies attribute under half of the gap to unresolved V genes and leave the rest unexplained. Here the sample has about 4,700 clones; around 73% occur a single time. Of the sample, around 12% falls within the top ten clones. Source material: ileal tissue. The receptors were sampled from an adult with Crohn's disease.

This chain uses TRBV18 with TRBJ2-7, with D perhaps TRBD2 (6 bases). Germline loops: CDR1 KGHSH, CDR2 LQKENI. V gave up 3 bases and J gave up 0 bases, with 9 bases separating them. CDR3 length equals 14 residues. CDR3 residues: CASSPSGPSYEQYF. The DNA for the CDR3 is TGTGCCAGCTCACCGAGCGGGCCCTCCTACGAGCAGTACTTC.

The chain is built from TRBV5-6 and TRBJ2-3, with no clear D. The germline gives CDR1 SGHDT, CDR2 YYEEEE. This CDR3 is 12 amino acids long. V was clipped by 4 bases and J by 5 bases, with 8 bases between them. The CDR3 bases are TGTGCCAGCAGCGCACAGATAGATACGCAGTATTTT. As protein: CASSAQIDTQYF.

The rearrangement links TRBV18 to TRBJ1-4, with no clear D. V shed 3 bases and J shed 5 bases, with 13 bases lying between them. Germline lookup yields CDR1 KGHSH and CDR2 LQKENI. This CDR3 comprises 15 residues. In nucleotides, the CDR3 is TGTGCCAGCTCACCGGAAACAGCCCCGAATGAAAAACTGTTTTTT. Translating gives CASSPETAPNEKLFF.

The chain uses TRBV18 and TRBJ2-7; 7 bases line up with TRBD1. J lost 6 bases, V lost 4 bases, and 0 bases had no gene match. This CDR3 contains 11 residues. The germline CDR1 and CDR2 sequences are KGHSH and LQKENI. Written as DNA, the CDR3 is TGTGCCAGCTCACACAGGGGCGAGCAGTACTTC. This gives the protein CASSHRGEQYF.

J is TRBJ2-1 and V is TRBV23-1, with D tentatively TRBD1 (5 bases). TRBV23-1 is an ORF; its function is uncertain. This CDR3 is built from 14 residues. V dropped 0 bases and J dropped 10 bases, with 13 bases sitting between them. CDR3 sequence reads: CASSQSPGWGEQFF. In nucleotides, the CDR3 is TGCGCCAGCAGTCAATCCCCAGGGTGGGGAGAGCAGTTCTTC.

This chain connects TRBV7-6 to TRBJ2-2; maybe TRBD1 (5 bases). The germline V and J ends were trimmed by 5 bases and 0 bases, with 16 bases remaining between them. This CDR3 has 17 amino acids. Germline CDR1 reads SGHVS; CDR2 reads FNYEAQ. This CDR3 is CASSPMTDLTNTGELFF. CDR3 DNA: TGTGCCAGCAGCCCAATGACAGACCTGACGAACACCGGGGAGCTGTTTTTT.

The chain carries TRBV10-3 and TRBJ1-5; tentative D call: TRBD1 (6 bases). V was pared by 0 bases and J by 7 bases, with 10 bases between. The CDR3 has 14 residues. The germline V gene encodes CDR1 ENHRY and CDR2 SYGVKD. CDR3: CAISESIRGQPQHF. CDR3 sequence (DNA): TGTGCCATCAGTGAGTCGATCAGGGGACAGCCCCAGCATTTT.

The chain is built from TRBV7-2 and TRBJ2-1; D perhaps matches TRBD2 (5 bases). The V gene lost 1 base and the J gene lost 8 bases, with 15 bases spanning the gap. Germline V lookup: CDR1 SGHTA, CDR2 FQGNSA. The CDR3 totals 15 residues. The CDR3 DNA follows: TGTGCCAGCAGCTTAGGAGGAGGACGGGGTGATGAGCAGTTCTTC. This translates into CASSLGGGRGDEQFF. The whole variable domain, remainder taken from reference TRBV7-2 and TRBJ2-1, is GAGVSQSPSNKVTEKGKDVELRCDPISGHTALYWYRQSLGQGLEFLIYFQGNSAPDKSGLPSDRFSAERTGGSVSTLTIQRTQQEDSAVYLCASSLGGGRGDEQFFGPGTRLTVL.